Shown below are 26 T cell receptor beta chains from a single sample sequenced in a study of blood T cell repertoires in COVID-19. The assay was immunoSEQ multiplex PCR, and TCRdb's table has in-frame clones only and misses some. The sample holds 250,000 to 300,000 clones, about nine tenths seen once. Material for sequencing was peripheral blood. These receptor sequences come from a man in his fifties with acute or convalescent COVID-19.

This chain uses TRBV7-2 with TRBJ2-5; 7 nucleotides align to TRBD2. The germline gives CDR1 SGHTA, CDR2 FQGNSA. The CDR3 extends over 14 amino acids. The V gene end was trimmed by 4 bases and the J gene end by 3 bases; junction bases not matched to a gene: 5. CDR3 sequence reads: CASSSRSGEETQYF. The CDR3 DNA follows: TGTGCCAGCAGCTCACGAAGCGGGGAAGAGACCCAGTACTTC.

This chain's CDR3 is CASSPVQVTYEQYF. The CDR3 nucleotides are TGTGCCAGCTCACCAGTCCAGGTGACCTACGAGCAGTACTTC. The chain couples TRBV18 to TRBJ2-7; D remains ambiguous. CDR1 is KGHSH, CDR2 LQKENI, per germline. The CDR3 runs 14 residues. V lost 2 bases, J lost 2 bases, and 10 bases lay in between.

The chain uses TRBV11-1 and TRBJ1-1; possibly TRBD1 for D (5 bases). CDR1 is SGHAT and CDR2 is FQDESV in the germline V gene (reference sequence). CDR3 length: 15 residues. V was cut by 5 bases and J by 11 bases, with 24 bases left in between. The CDR3 bases are TGTGCCAGCAGCCATACCCCGGGACTCGCAACGACGGCTTTCTTT. The encoded protein is CASSHTPGLATTAFF.

V usage is TRBV19 and J usage is TRBJ1-5; TRBD1 is a possible D gene (5 bases). The germline V gene encodes CDR1 LNHDA and CDR2 SQIVND (reference sequence). The V end was cut by 6 bases, the J end by 5 bases, with 23 bases between. The CDR3 length is 17 residues. CDR3 region: CASRAAGKGWEDQPQHF. The CDR3 bases are TGTGCCAGTAGAGCCGCAGGGAAAGGGTGGGAGGATCAGCCCCAGCATTTT.

The V call is TRBV6-5, the J call TRBJ2-3; 10 bases map to TRBD2. Germline CDR1 reads MNHEY; CDR2 reads SVGAGI. This CDR3 region has 16 residues. V was clipped by 2 bases and J by 2 bases; unmatched bases: 4. The CDR3 DNA sequence: TGTGCCAGCAGTTACCAAGCGGGGGGGGCCACAGATACGCAGTATTTT. Translating it yields CASSYQAGGATDTQYF.

The chain recombines TRBV7-3 with TRBJ2-1, with TRBD2 identical over 8 bases. The CDR3 sequence is 15 residues long. V lost 2 bases and J lost 8; bases outside the gene matches: 8. The V gene's germline CDR1 is SGHTA and CDR2 FQGTGA. This CDR3 is CASSLVAGGRYEQFF. CDR3 sequence (DNA): TGTGCCAGCAGCTTAGTCGCGGGGGGCAGGTATGAGCAGTTCTTC.

CDR3 sequence: CASSFRGTEGGYTF. CDR3 nucleotide sequence: TGTGCCAGCAGTTTTAGGGGGACGGAAGGAGGCTACACCTTC. V usage is TRBV27 and J usage is TRBJ1-2; D is perhaps TRBD1 (6 bases). Germline CDR1 and CDR2: MNHEY and SMNVEV (reference sequence). The ends were cut back, 3 bases at V and 8 bases at J, with 16 bases in the middle. The CDR3 runs 14 residues.

The DNA of the CDR3 is TGTGCCAGCAGCGCAGGGGGCACCGGGGAGCTGTTTTTT. It is translated as CASSAGGTGELFF. V and J are TRBV5-4 and TRBJ2-2, with 7 bases lining up with TRBD1. Germline CDR1 reads SGHNT; CDR2 reads YYREEE (reference sequence). V shed 4 bases, J shed 4 bases, and the junction held 1 base outside the gene matches. The CDR3 extends over 13 amino acids.

This clone was counted a few times. The chain employs TRBV7-9 and TRBJ2-3; D is ambiguous. The V gene lost 11 bases and the J gene lost 2 bases, with 2 bases spanning the gap. The CDR3 length is 9 residues. The germline CDR1 and CDR2 sequences are SEHNR and FQNEAQ (reference sequence). CDR3 loop: CALTDTQYF. CDR3 coding DNA: TGTGCCCTCACAGATACGCAGTATTTT.

The gene calls are TRBV2 and TRBJ1-2; D uncertain. Per germline, CDR1 SNHLY and CDR2 FYNNEI. V lost 2 bases to trimming and J lost 6 bases, with 7 bases between them. The CDR3 has 12 amino acids. CDR3 bases: TGTGCCAGCAGTGAATCCGGGAATGGCTACACCTTC. It specifies CASSESGNGYTF.

This chain connects TRBV6-5 to TRBJ2-1; 7 nucleotides align to TRBD1. CDR1 MNHEY and CDR2 SVGAGI come from the germline V gene. The J segment lost 11 bases and the V segment lost 2 bases, leaving 6 bases of the junction unmatched. The CDR3 runs to 13 residues. The CDR3 spells CASSYPPGGQQFF. In nucleotides, the CDR3 is TGTGCCAGCAGTTACCCACCAGGGGGACAGCAGTTCTTC.

The genes are TRBV5-1 and TRBJ2-1; TRBD2 matches at 8 bases. Germline V gene lookup returns CDR1 SGHRS and CDR2 YFSETQ. CDR3 length: 16 residues. J was trimmed by 10 bases and V by 4 bases; bases with no gene match: 16. The CDR3 region has the DNA TGCGCCAGCAGCCTGGAAGTGGCGGGGGGCCCTTGGGAGCAGTTCTTC. Translating gives CASSLEVAGGPWEQFF.

This clone was observed a single time. The V and J genes are TRBV19 and TRBJ1-2; D is undetermined. Germline-derived CDR1 and CDR2 are LNHDA and SQIVND (reference sequence). Trimming left V 6 bases short and J 2 bases short, with 10 bases between. The CDR3 is 13 amino acids. The CDR3: CASRVQANYGYTF. The DNA of the CDR3 is TGTGCCAGTAGGGTTCAGGCGAACTATGGCTACACCTTC.

The chain has TRBV12-5 and TRBJ1-1; TRBD1 is a possible D gene (5 bases). The germline gives CDR1 LGHNT, CDR2 FRNRAP. CDR3 length equals 13 residues. The V end was cut by 6 bases, the J end by 2 bases, with 10 bases between. The DNA for the CDR3 is TGTGCTAGTGGCCCGACAGATAACACTGAAGCTTTCTTT. This encodes CASGPTDNTEAFF.

CDR3 loop: CASSATVNYGYTF. The CDR3 DNA sequence: TGTGCCAGCAGCGCTACAGTTAACTATGGCTACACCTTC. The chain joins TRBV2 to TRBJ1-2; the D is unclear. The ends were cut back, 6 bases at V and 1 base at J, with 9 bases in the middle. The CDR3 length is 13 residues. The germline CDR1 and CDR2 sequences are SNHLY and FYNNEI.

The chain links TRBV27 to TRBJ2-5; 8 bases align to TRBD1. The CDR3 is 13 amino acids. Germline CDR1 reads MNHEY; CDR2 reads SMNVEV (reference sequence). V gave up 6 bases and J gave up 3 bases; unmatched junction bases: 3. CDR3 residues: CASRRTGKETQYF. The CDR3 DNA follows: TGTGCCAGCAGGCGGACAGGGAAAGAGACCCAGTACTTC.

The chain links TRBV7-9 to TRBJ2-3, with TRBD2 matching 9 bases. Germline CDR1 reads SEHNR; CDR2 reads FQNEAQ (reference sequence). This CDR3 has 16 amino acids. Trimming took 5 bases from V and 0 from J; bases not matched to a gene: 6. CDR3 sequence reads: CASSPLAGPSTDTQYF. CDR3 bases: TGTGCCAGCAGCCCCCTAGCGGGGCCAAGCACAGATACGCAGTATTTT.

This chain connects TRBV7-3 to TRBJ2-5; 9 bases map to TRBD2. V shed 5 bases, J shed 1 base, and the junction held 5 bases outside the gene matches. The CDR3 is 15 amino acids. Germline-derived CDR1 and CDR2 are SGHTA and FQGTGA. As DNA, the CDR3 is TGTGCCAGCAGCCGGAGCGGGGGGACCCAAGAGACCCAGTACTTC. It yields the protein CASSRSGGTQETQYF.

The V gene is TRBV9, the J gene TRBJ2-5; D remains ambiguous. In germline, CDR1 is SGDLS, CDR2 YYNGEE. The CDR3 runs to 14 residues. V dropped 2 bases and J dropped 1 base, with 9 bases sitting between them. The CDR3 DNA follows: TGTGCCAGCAGCGTCCGTCCGGGCCAAGAGACCCAGTACTTC. Amino acids: CASSVRPGQETQYF.

This sequence joins TRBV7-3 and TRBJ2-2, with D unclear. V was pared by 5 bases and J by 7 bases, with 14 bases between. This CDR3 comprises 14 residues. From germline, CDR1 is SGHTA and CDR2 FQGTGA. The CDR3 protein is CASSPAAASGELFF. CDR3 nucleotides: TGTGCCAGCAGCCCGGCCGCGGCGAGCGGGGAGCTGTTTTTT. The complete variable domain, with remaining parts taken from reference TRBV7-3 and TRBJ2-2, reads GAGVSQTPSNKVTEKGKYVELRCDPISGHTALYWYRQSLGQGPEFLIYFQGTGAADDSGLPNDRFFAVRPEGSVSTLKIQRTERGDSAVYLCASSPAAASGELFFGEGSRLTVL.

This clone has only a few counts. The CDR3 nucleotides read TGCGCCAGCAGCCACCCGGGCGGGGAGACCCAGTACTTC. Its protein is CASSHPGGETQYF. The chain recombines TRBV4-1 with TRBJ2-5, with D possibly matching TRBD2 (5 bases). Germline V gene data show CDR1 as MGHRA and CDR2 as YSYEKL. CDR3 size: 13 residues. The V end was cut by 3 bases, the J end by 5 bases, with 10 bases between.

The rearrangement uses TRBV19 and TRBJ1-2; TRBD1 matches at 7 bases. V was clipped by 3 bases and J by 1 base; unmatched bases: 5. The CDR3 runs 15 residues. Germline V gene sequence: CDR1 LNHDA, CDR2 SQIVND (reference sequence). The DNA of the CDR3 is TGTGCCAGTAGTATGGGGACAGCCTATAACTATGGCTACACCTTC. Translating it yields CASSMGTAYNYGYTF.

The V call is TRBV5-1, the J call TRBJ1-1; a weak D match, TRBD1 (5 bases). Germline loops: CDR1 SGHRS, CDR2 YFSETQ. The V and J ends lost 0 bases and 1 base respectively, with 10 bases between them. The CDR3 is made up of 15 amino acids. Here the CDR3 reads CASSLVTARNTEAFF. Written as DNA, the CDR3 is TGCGCCAGCAGCTTGGTGACAGCGAGGAACACTGAAGCTTTCTTT.

The chain combines TRBV30 with TRBJ1-3; D is undetermined. The V and J ends lost 0 bases and 0 bases respectively, with 9 bases between them. The germline CDR1 and CDR2 sequences are GTSNPN and SVGIG (reference sequence). The CDR3 has 15 amino acids. The CDR3 protein is CAWSVLASSGNTIYF. CDR3 nucleotide sequence: TGTGCCTGGAGTGTACTCGCGAGCTCTGGAAACACCATATATTTT.

V usage is TRBV29-1 and J usage is TRBJ2-3, with D possibly matching TRBD2 (6 bases). The V end was cut by 6 bases, the J end by 3 bases, with 16 bases between. This CDR3 is built from 14 residues. Germline V CDR1 and CDR2: SQVTM, ANQGSEA. This CDR3 is CSVSGRRGTDTQYF. The DNA for the CDR3 is TGCAGCGTCTCAGGAAGGAGGGGAACAGATACGCAGTATTTT.

V and J are TRBV5-1 and TRBJ2-7; 12 bases align to TRBD1. CDR3 length equals 14 residues. V gave up 4 bases and J gave up 6 bases; unmatched junction bases: 5. Per the germline V gene, CDR1 is SGHRS and CDR2 is YFSETQ. CDR3 loop: CASSRGQGAFEQYF. DNA for the CDR3: TGCGCCAGCAGCCGGGGACAGGGGGCGTTCGAGCAGTACTTC.